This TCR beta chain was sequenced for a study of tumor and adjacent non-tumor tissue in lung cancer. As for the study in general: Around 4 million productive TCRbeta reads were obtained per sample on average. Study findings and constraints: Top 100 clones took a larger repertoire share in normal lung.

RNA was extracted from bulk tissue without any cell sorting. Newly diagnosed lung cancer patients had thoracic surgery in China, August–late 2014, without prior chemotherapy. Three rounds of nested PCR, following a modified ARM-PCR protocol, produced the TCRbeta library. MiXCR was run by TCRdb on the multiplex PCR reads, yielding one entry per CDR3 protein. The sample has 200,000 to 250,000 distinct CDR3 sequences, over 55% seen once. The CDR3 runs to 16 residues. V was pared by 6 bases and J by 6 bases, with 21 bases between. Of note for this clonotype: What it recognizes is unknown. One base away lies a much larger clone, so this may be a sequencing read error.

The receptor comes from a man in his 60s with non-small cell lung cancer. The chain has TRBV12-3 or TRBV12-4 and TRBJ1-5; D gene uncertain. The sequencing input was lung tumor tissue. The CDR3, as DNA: TGTGCCAGCAGCCGGCGCGGCTCGGCCCTACTTCAGCCCCAGCATTTT. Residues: CASSRRGSALLQPQHF.